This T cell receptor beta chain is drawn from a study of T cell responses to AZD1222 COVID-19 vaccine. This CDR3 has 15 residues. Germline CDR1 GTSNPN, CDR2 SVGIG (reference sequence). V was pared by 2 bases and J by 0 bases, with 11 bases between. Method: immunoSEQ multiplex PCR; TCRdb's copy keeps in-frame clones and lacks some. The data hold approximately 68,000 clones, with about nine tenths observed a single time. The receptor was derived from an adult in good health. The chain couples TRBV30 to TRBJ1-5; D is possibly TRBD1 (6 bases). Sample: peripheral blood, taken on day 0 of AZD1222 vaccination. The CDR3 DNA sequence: TGTGCCTGGAGTCCCAGGGGCGCTAGCAATCAGCCCCAGCATTTT. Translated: CAWSPRGASNQPQHF.